This TCR beta chain came from a study of beta chain features in type 1 diabetes. Each of the sorted populations had a purity greater than 95%. The CDR3 extends over 13 amino acids. CDR1 is SGHTA and CDR2 is FQGNSA in the germline V gene. Deletions cut 5 bases from V and 0 bases from J, with 5 bases between. Sequenced material consisted of expressed TCRB transcripts (all of the isolated RNA was reverse transcribed). The protocol was immunoSEQ multiplex PCR, while the TCRdb copy is restricted to in-frame clones and leaves out a portion. The table shows 390,000 or so clones, with roughly 14% occurring only once.

The clonotype originates from a man aged 25 to 40 in good health. This chain joins TRBV7-2 and TRBJ1-3; no clear D gene. The specimen was naive CD4+ T cells from blood. DNA of the CDR3: TGTGCCAGCAGCACTAGCTCTGGAAACACCATATATTTT. Protein: CASSTSSGNTIYF.